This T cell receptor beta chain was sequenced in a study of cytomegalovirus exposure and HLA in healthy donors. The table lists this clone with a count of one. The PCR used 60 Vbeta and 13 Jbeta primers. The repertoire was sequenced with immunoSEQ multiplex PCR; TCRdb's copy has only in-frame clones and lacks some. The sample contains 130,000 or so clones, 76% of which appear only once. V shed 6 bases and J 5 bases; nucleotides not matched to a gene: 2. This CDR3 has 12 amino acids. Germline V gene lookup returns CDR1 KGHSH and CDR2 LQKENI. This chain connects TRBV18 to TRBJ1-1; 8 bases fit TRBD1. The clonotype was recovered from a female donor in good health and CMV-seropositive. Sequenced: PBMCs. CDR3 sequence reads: CASSQGATEAFF. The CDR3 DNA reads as TGTGCCAGCTCGCAGGGGGCGACTGAAGCTTTCTTT.